The clone carrying this TCR beta chain occurred a few times. Unique molecular identifier tags were affixed to discrete cDNA molecules. In TCRdb, the 5' RACE reads were re-called with MiXCR into one record per CDR3 protein. This sample carries about 72,000 distinct CDR3 sequences, over 9% of them seen once, and the ten largest clones take 7.6%. CDR1 is LGHDT and CDR2 is YNNKEL in the germline V gene (reference sequence). The CDR3 covers 15 residues. The V end was cut by 1 base, the J end by 4 bases, with 12 bases between. These data are taken from a study of early T cells in non-severe SARS-CoV-2 infection.

The rearrangement uses TRBV3-1 and TRBJ2-3; D possibly uses TRBD1 or TRBD2 (6 bases each). This specimen consisted of whole blood, obtained at baseline. This TCR derives from an adult who was a healthcare worker with PCR-confirmed SARS-CoV-2 infection or an uninfected control (not recorded which). This chain's CDR3 is CASSQGGATSDTQYF. Written as DNA, the CDR3 is TGTGCCAGCAGCCAAGGGGGGGCCACTTCAGATACGCAGTATTTT.